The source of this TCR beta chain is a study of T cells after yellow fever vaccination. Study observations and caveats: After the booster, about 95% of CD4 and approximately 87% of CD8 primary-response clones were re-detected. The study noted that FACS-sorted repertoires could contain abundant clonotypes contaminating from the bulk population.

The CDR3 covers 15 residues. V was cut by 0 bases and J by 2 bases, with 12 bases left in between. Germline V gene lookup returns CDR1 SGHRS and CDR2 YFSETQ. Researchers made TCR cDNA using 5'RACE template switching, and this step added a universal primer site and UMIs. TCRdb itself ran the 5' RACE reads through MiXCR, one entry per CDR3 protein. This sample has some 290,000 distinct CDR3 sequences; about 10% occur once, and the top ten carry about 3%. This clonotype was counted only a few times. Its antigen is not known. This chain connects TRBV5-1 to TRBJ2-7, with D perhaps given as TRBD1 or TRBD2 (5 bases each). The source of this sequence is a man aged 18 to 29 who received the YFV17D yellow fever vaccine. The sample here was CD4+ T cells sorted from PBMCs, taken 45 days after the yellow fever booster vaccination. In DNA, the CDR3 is TGCGCCAGCAGCTTGGCGAGGGGCAGAGCCTACGAGCAGTACTTC. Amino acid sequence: CASSLARGRAYEQYF.